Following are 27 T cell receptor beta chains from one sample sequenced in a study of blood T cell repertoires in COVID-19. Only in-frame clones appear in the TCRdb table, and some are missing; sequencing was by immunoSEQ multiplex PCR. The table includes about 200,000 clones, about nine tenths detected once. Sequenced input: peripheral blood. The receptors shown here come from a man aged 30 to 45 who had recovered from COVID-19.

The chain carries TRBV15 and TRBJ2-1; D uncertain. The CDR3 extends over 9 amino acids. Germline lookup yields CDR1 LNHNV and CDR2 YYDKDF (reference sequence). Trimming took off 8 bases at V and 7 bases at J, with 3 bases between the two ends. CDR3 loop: CATPNEQFF. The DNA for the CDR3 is TGTGCCACCCCAAATGAGCAGTTCTTC. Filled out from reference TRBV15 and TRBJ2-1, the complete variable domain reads DAMVIQNPRYQVTQFGKPVTLSCSQTLNHNVMYWYQQKSSQAPKLLFHYYDKDFNNEADTPDNFQSRRPNTSFCFLDIRSPGLGDTAMYLCATPNEQFFGPGTRLTVL.

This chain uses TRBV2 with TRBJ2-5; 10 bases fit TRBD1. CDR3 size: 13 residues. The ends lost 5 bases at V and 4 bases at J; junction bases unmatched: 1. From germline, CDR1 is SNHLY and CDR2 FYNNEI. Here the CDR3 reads CASSRQGAETQYF. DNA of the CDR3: TGTGCCAGCAGTCGACAGGGGGCAGAGACCCAGTACTTC.

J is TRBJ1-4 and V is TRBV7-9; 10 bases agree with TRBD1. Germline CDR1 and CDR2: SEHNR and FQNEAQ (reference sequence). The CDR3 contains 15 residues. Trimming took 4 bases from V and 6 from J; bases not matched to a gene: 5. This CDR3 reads CASSSRQGADEKLFF. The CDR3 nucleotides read TGTGCCAGCAGCTCACGACAGGGGGCAGATGAAAAACTGTTTTTT. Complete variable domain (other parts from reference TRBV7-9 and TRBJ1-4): DTGVSQNPRHKITKRGQNVTFRCDPISEHNRLYWYRQTLGQGPEFLTYFQNEAQLEKSRLLSDRFSAERPKGSFSTLEIQRTEQGDSAMYLCASSSRQGADEKLFFGSGTQLSVL.

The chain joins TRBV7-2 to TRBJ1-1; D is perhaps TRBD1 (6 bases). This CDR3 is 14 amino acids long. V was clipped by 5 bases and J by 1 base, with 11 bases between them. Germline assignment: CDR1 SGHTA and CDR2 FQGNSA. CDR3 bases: TGTGCCAGCAGCCCTCAGACAGGGAACACTGAAGCTTTCTTT. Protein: CASSPQTGNTEAFF.

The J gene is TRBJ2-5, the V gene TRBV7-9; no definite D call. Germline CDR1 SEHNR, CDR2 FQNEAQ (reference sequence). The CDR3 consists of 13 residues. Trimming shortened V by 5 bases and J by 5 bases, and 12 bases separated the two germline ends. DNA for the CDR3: TGTGCCAGCAGCAACCTGCCAGTTGAGACCCAGTACTTC. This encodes CASSNLPVETQYF.

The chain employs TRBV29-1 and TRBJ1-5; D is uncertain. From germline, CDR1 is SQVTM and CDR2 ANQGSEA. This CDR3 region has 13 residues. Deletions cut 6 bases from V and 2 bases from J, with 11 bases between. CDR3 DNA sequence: TGCAGCGTCACAGCAGGTGGCAATCAGCCCCAGCATTTT. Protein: CSVTAGGNQPQHF.

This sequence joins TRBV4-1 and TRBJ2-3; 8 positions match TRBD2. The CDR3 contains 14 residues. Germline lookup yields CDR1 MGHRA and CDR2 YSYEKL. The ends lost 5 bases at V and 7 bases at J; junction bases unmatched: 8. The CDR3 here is CASSLTGGGNTQYF. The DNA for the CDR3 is TGCGCCAGCAGCTTGACCGGGGGGGGGAATACGCAGTATTTT.

The CDR3 loop is CASSLSRGLAADTQYF. In nucleotides, the CDR3 is TGTGCCAGCAGTTTATCGCGGGGACTAGCGGCAGATACGCAGTATTTT. The chain carries TRBV27 and TRBJ2-3, with TRBD2 matching 11 bases. Germline V gene sequence: CDR1 MNHEY, CDR2 SMNVEV (reference sequence). This CDR3 comprises 16 residues. Germline trimming cut 0 bases from V and 4 bases from J; bases unmatched to any gene: 3.

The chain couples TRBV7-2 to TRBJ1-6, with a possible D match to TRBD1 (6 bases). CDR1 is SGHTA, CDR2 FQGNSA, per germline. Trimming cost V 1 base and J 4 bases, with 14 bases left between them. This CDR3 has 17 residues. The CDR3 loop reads CASSLGPAGVYNSPLHF. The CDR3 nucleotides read TGTGCCAGCAGCTTAGGACCCGCAGGGGTTTATAATTCACCCCTCCACTTT.

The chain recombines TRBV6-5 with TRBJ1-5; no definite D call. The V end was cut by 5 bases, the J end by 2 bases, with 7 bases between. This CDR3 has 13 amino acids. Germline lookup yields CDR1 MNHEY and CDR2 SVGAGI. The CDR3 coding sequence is TGTGCCAGCAGTCAACACGGCAATCAGCCCCAGCATTTT. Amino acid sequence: CASSQHGNQPQHF.

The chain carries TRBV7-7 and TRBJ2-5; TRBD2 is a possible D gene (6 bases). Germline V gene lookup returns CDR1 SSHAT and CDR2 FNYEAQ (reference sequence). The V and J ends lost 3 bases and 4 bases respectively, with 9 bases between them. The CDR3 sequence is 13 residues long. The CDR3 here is CASSFQGGETQYF. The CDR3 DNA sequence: TGTGCCAGCAGCTTCCAGGGAGGAGAGACCCAGTACTTC.

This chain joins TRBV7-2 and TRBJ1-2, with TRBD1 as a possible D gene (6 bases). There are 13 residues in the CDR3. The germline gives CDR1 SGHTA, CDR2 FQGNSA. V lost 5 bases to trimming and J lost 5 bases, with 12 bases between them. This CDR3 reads CASSAGTSYGYTF. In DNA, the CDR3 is TGTGCCAGCAGCGCCGGGACATCTTATGGCTACACCTTC.

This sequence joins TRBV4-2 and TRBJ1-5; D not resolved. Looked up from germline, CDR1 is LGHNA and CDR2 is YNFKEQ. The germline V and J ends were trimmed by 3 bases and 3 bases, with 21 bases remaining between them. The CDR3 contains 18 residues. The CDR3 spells CASSHPSPEGMVNQPQHF. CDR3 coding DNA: TGTGCCAGCAGCCATCCCTCCCCGGAGGGTATGGTCAATCAGCCCCAGCATTTT.

CDR3 in amino acids: CASSRQGGSSDGYTF. The CDR3 region has the DNA TGTGCCAGCAGCCGACAGGGGGGCAGCTCCGATGGCTACACCTTC. This chain connects TRBV6-5 to TRBJ1-2, with 9 bases that match TRBD1. The V gene's germline CDR1 is MNHEY and CDR2 SVGAGI. The CDR3 is 15 amino acids. V lost 6 bases, J lost 6 bases, and 11 bases stayed unmatched.

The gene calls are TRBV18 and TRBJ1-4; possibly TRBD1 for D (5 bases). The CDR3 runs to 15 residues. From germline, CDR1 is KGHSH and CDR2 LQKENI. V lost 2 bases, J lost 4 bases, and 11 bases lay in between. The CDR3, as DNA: TGTGCCAGCTCACCAATGGGGCCGGTTAATGAAAAACTGTTTTTT. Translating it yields CASSPMGPVNEKLFF.

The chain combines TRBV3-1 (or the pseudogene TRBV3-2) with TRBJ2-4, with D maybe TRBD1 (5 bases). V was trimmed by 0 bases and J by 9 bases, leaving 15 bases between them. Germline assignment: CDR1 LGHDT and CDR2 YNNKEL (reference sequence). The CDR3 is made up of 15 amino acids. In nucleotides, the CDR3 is TGTGCCAGCAGCCAAGAAGGTTCGTCAAGGGGCATTCAGTACTTC. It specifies CASSQEGSSRGIQYF.

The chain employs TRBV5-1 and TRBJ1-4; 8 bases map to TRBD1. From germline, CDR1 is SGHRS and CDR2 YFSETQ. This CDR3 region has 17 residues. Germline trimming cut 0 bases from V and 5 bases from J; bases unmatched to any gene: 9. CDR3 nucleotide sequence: TGCGCCAGCAGCTTGGGCGGGACAGGAGAGGGAAATGAAAAACTGTTTTTT. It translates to CASSLGGTGEGNEKLFF. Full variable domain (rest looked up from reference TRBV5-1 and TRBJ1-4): KAGVTQTPRYLIKTRGQQVTLSCSPISGHRSVSWYQQTPGQGLQFLFEYFSETQRNKGNFPGRFSGRQFSNSRSEMNVSTLELGDSALYLCASSLGGTGEGNEKLFFGSGTQLSVL.

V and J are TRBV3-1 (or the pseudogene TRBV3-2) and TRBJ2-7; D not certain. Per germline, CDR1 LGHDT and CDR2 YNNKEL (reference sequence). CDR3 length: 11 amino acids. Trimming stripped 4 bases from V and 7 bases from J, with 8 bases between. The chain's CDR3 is CASSLRREQYF. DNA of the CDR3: TGTGCCAGCAGCCTGCGAAGAGAGCAGTACTTC.

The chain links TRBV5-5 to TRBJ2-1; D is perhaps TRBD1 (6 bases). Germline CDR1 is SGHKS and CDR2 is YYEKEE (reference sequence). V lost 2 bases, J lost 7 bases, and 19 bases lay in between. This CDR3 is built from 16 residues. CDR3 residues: CASSLLGQSRGNEQFF. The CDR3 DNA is TGTGCCAGCAGCTTACTTGGACAGTCAAGGGGGAATGAGCAGTTCTTC. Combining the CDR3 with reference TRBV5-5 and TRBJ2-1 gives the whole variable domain DAGVTQSPTHLIKTRGQQVTLRCSPISGHKSVSWYQQVLGQGPQFIFQYYEKEERGRGNFPDRFSARQFPNYSSELNVNALLLGDSALYLCASSLLGQSRGNEQFFGPGTRLTVL.

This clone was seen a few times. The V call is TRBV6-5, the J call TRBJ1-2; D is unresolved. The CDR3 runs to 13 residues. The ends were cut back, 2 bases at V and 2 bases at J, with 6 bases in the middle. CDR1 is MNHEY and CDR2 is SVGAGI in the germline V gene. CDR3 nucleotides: TGTGCCAGCAGTTACGACATAAACTATGGCTACACCTTC. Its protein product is CASSYDINYGYTF.

CDR3 loop: CASSSRDRGGSGANVLTF. CDR3 DNA: TGTGCCAGCAGCTCCCGGGACAGGGGGGGCTCTGGGGCCAACGTCCTGACTTTC. The chain employs TRBV7-2 and TRBJ2-6, with 11 bases fitting TRBD1. Germline-derived CDR1 and CDR2 are SGHTA and FQGNSA. V was clipped by 4 bases and J by 0 bases; unmatched bases: 5. The CDR3 has 18 residues.

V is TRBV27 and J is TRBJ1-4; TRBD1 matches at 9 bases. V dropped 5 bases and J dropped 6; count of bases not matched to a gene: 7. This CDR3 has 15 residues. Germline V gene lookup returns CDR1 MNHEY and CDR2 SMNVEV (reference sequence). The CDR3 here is CASSANRGRHEKLFF. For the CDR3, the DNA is TGTGCCAGCAGTGCCAACAGGGGGCGGCATGAAAAACTGTTTTTT. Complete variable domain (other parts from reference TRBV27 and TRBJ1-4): EAQVTQNPRYLITVTGKKLTVTCSQNMNHEYMSWYRQDPGLGLRQIYYSMNVEVTDKGDVPEGYKVSRKEKRNFPLILESPSPNQTSLYFCASSANRGRHEKLFFGSGTQLSVL.

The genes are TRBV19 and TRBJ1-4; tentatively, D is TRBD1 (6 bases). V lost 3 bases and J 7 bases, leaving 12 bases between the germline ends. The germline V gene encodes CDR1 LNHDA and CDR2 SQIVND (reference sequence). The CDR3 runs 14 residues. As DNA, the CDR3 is TGTGCCAGTAGTATGAGGGGGGGTTCTGAAAAACTGTTTTTT. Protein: CASSMRGGSEKLFF. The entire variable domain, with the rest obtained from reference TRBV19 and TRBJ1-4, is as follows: DGGITQSPKYLFRKEGQNVTLSCEQNLNHDAMYWYRQDPGQGLRLIYYSQIVNDFQKGDIAEGYSVSREKKESFPLTVTSAQKNPTAFYLCASSMRGGSEKLFFGSGTQLSVL.

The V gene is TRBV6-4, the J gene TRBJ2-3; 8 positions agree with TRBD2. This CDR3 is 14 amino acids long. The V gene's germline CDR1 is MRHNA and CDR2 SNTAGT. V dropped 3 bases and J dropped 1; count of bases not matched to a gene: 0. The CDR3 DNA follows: TGTGCCAGCAGTGAGCGGGGGGGCACAGATACGCAGTATTTT. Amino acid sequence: CASSERGGTDTQYF.

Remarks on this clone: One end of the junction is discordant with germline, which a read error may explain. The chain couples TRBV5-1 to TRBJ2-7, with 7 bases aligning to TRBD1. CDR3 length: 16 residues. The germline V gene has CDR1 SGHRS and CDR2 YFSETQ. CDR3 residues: CASSLEVGTVSDEQYF. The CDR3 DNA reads TGCGCCAGCAGCTTGGAAGTCGGGACAGTCTCCGACGAGCAGTACTTC.

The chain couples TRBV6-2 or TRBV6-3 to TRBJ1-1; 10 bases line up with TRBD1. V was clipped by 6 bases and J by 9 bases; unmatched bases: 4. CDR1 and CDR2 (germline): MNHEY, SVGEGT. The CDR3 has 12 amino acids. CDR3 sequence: CASSRDRGQAFF. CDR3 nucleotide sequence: TGTGCCAGCAGCCGAGACAGGGGGCAAGCTTTCTTT.

The CDR3 coding sequence is TGTGCCACCCAGGGGGCCGAATACAATGAGCAGTTCTTC. Translating gives CATQGAEYNEQFF. The V and J genes are TRBV19 and TRBJ2-1; TRBD1 aligns across 8 bases. This CDR3 contains 13 residues. V lost 10 bases and J lost 4; bases outside the gene matches: 6. The germline V gene has CDR1 LNHDA and CDR2 SQIVND (reference sequence).